Listed below are T cell receptor beta chains from one sample, sequenced in a study of blood T cell repertoires in COVID-19. Here immunoSEQ multiplex PCR was the method, and the copy in TCRdb shows in-frame clones only, minus some. The sample contains approximately 30,000 clones, 70% to 90% of which appear only once. The sequencing input was peripheral blood. The source is a woman aged 40 to 50 with active or convalescent COVID-19. CDR3s include the opening cysteine and the closing phenylalanine or tryptophan. Each record gives: V gene, clone size, J gene, CDR3 length, D gene, CDR3 DNA, CDR3 protein. D genes are given only for firm matches. Part of the rows lack a size; the others show once, few, many or a class for expanded clones.

V gene: TRBV27
clone size: -
J gene: TRBJ1-2
CDR3 length: 14
D gene: -
CDR3 DNA: TGTGCCACCCTTGAGGGCAGGGGTAACTATGGCTACACCTTC
CDR3 protein: CATLEGRGNYGYTF

V gene: TRBV5-1
clone size: -
J gene: TRBJ1-2
CDR3 length: 14
D gene: -
CDR3 DNA: TGCGCCAGCAGTTCACCGACCTGGGAGTCTGGCTACACCTTC
CDR3 protein: CASSSPTWESGYTF

V gene: TRBV10-1
clone size: once
J gene: TRBJ1-1
CDR3 length: 13
D gene: TRBD1
CDR3 DNA: TGCGCCAGCAGAGACAGGGACGACACTGAAGCTTTCTTT
CDR3 protein: CASRDRDDTEAFF

V gene: TRBV4-2
clone size: -
J gene: TRBJ2-7
CDR3 length: 13
D gene: TRBD2
CDR3 DNA: TGTGCCAGCAGCCAGACACTAGCGCGCGAGCAGTACTTC
CDR3 protein: CASSQTLAREQYF

V gene: TRBV5-5
clone size: -
J gene: TRBJ1-1
CDR3 length: 14
D gene: -
CDR3 DNA: TGTGCCAGCAGCTGGGCCGAGCTGAACACTGAAGCTTTCTTT
CDR3 protein: CASSWAELNTEAFF

V gene: TRBV9
clone size: -
J gene: TRBJ2-1
CDR3 length: 14
D gene: -
CDR3 DNA: TGTGCCAGCAGCGTAGGCGGAGGGCTGCATGAGCAGTTCTTC
CDR3 protein: CASSVGGGLHEQFF

V gene: TRBV5-4
clone size: -
J gene: TRBJ2-1
CDR3 length: 15
D gene: TRBD2
CDR3 DNA: TGTGCCAGCAGCTTACTAGCGGGGGGAGGCGATGAGCAGTTCTTC
CDR3 protein: CASSLLAGGGDEQFF

V gene: TRBV30
clone size: -
J gene: TRBJ1-4
CDR3 length: 15
D gene: TRBD1
CDR3 DNA: TGTGCCTGGAGTTTTGAACAGGGGGGGCCCCAAAAACTGTTTTTT
CDR3 protein: CAWSFEQGGPQKLFF

V gene: TRBV7-3
clone size: -
J gene: TRBJ2-7
CDR3 length: 14
D gene: -
CDR3 DNA: TGTGCCAGCAGCTTATTCAAGGGAAGCGGCGAGCAGTACTTC
CDR3 protein: CASSLFKGSGEQYF

V gene: TRBV19
clone size: -
J gene: TRBJ1-5
CDR3 length: 16
D gene: -
CDR3 DNA: TGTGCCAGTAGTCTTAACAGCCTGCCCCCGTATCAGCCCCAGCATTTT
CDR3 protein: CASSLNSLPPYQPQHF

V gene: TRBV5-8
clone size: -
J gene: TRBJ1-4
CDR3 length: 14
D gene: -
CDR3 DNA: TGTGCCAGCAGCTACCTGGGGAGGGATGAAAAACTGTTTTTT
CDR3 protein: CASSYLGRDEKLFF

V gene: TRBV5-5
clone size: -
J gene: TRBJ2-7
CDR3 length: 13
D gene: -
CDR3 DNA: TGTGCCAGCAGCTTGGGATATGCGGGCGAGCAGTACTTC
CDR3 protein: CASSLGYAGEQYF

V gene: TRBV28
clone size: -
J gene: TRBJ1-1
CDR3 length: 15
D gene: -
CDR3 DNA: TGTGCCAGCAGTGCTTCCGGGACACTGAACACTGAAGCTTTCTTT
CDR3 protein: CASSASGTLNTEAFF

V gene: TRBV7-6
clone size: -
J gene: TRBJ2-5
CDR3 length: 16
D gene: TRBD2
CDR3 DNA: TGTGCCAGCAGGTCAGCCGGGACTAGGGCCCAAGAGACCCAGTACTTC
CDR3 protein: CASRSAGTRAQETQYF

V gene: TRBV30
clone size: -
J gene: TRBJ2-5
CDR3 length: 13
D gene: TRBD1
CDR3 DNA: TGTGCCTGCGACAGGGAAGTTGGAGAGACCCAGTACTTC
CDR3 protein: CACDREVGETQYF

V gene: TRBV7-9
clone size: -
J gene: TRBJ2-5
CDR3 length: 15
D gene: -
CDR3 DNA: TGTGCCAGCAGCTCCCTGGGGGGATTGCAAGAGACCCAGTACTTC
CDR3 protein: CASSSLGGLQETQYF

V gene: TRBV12-3/TRBV12-4
clone size: -
J gene: TRBJ1-2
CDR3 length: 13
D gene: TRBD1
CDR3 DNA: TGTGCCAGCAGTTCAGACAGGGTCAGAGGCTACACCTTC
CDR3 protein: CASSSDRVRGYTF

V gene: TRBV5-1
clone size: once
J gene: TRBJ1-1
CDR3 length: 14
D gene: -
CDR3 DNA: TGCGCCAGCAGCTGGGCAGGGGCGGACACTGAAGCTTTCTTT
CDR3 protein: CASSWAGADTEAFF

V gene: TRBV19
clone size: -
J gene: TRBJ2-1
CDR3 length: 16
D gene: TRBD2
CDR3 DNA: TGTGCCAGTAGTATAACAAGCGGGGAACCGGGGAATGAGCAGTTCTTC
CDR3 protein: CASSITSGEPGNEQFF

V gene: TRBV7-9
clone size: -
J gene: TRBJ2-2
CDR3 length: 18
D gene: TRBD1
CDR3 DNA: TGTGCCAGCAGCGCGCGACCGGGACAGAGAACGAACACCGGGGAGCTGTTTTTT
CDR3 protein: CASSARPGQRTNTGELFF

V gene: TRBV7-2
clone size: -
J gene: TRBJ2-3
CDR3 length: 15
D gene: TRBD1
CDR3 DNA: TGTGCCAGCAGCTTGACAGGGGGAAAAACAGATACGCAGTATTTT
CDR3 protein: CASSLTGGKTDTQYF

V gene: TRBV6-5
clone size: -
J gene: TRBJ2-1
CDR3 length: 13
D gene: TRBD2
CDR3 DNA: TGTGCCAGCAGCACCCTGCTAGCGGAAGAGCAGTTCTTC
CDR3 protein: CASSTLLAEEQFF

V gene: TRBV19
clone size: -
J gene: TRBJ1-1
CDR3 length: 14
D gene: TRBD1
CDR3 DNA: TGTGCCAGTAGTTACAGGGGGAGAAACACTGAAGCTTTCTTT
CDR3 protein: CASSYRGRNTEAFF